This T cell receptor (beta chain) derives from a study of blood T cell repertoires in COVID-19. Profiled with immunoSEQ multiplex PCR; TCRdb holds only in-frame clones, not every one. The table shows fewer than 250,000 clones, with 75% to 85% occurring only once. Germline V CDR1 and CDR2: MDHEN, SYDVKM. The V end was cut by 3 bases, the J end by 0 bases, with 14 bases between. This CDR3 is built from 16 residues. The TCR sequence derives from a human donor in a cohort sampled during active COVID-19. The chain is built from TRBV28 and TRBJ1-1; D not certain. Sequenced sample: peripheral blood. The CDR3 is CASSFSPGDMNTEAFF. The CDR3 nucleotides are TGTGCCAGCAGTTTCTCCCCGGGAGACATGAACACTGAAGCTTTCTTT.